This T cell receptor beta chain was sequenced in a study of T-cell reconstitution after alpha-beta-depleted transplantation in children. The CDR3 is 16 amino acids. Germline values: CDR1 SGHDT, CDR2 YYEEEE. Trimming stripped 3 bases from V and 2 bases from J, with 18 bases between. This clonotype appeared a few times. The target antigen is unknown. For TCRbeta, the library was prepared with unique molecular identifiers. MiXCR was run by TCRdb on the PCR reads, yielding one entry per CDR3 protein. The sample consists of some 300,000 distinct CDR3 sequences, roughly 7.8% of them appearing once. Points from the study as a whole: Once a year had passed after transplant, T-cell counts and diversity came mostly from newly produced T cells.

The rearrangement joins TRBV5-6 to TRBJ2-7; a weak D match, TRBD1 (6 bases). The TCR originated in a female patient between 2 and 15 years old who had a stem cell transplant for Fanconi anemia, so the T cells may come from the graft donor. The material was peripheral blood, obtained 360 days after TCRalphabeta/CD19-depleted stem cell transplant. CDR3 loop: CASSSRISRGPYEQYF. The CDR3 DNA reads TGTGCCAGCAGCTCTCGTATATCCAGGGGCCCCTACGAGCAGTACTTC.